This T cell receptor (beta chain) was identified in a study of T-cell memory formation after mild COVID-19. Background on the study: Largely, TCR clusters stayed within a single donor. Whole-study findings and limits: Clones contracting over day 15 to 85 were CD4/CD8 balanced, with later expanders leaning CD4+. Mainly CM and EM harbored the contracting CD4+ clones; mainly EMRA harbored the CD8+ ones.

Using constant-segment primers, 5'RACE produced TCR alpha and TCR beta cDNA libraries carrying sample barcodes and UMIs. TCRdb re-derived calls from the 5' RACE reads in MiXCR, one entry per CDR3 protein. The table includes 470,000 or so distinct CDR3 sequences, roughly 20% detected once. Points on this clonotype: The antigen remains unidentified.

The germline CDR1 and CDR2 sequences are SGHAT and FQNNGV. With 5 bases removed from V and 5 bases from J, the gap between germline ends came to 18 bases. The CDR3 extends over 15 amino acids. The source of this sequence is an adult woman who had mild COVID-19 (a few samples of this study predate the infection). Cell type and time point are not known. The sample taken for sequencing was PBMCs or a T cell subset sorted from them (not recorded which). The chain couples TRBV11-2 to TRBJ1-1; no clear D gene. CDR3 protein: CASSTWVVRGTEAFF. Here the CDR3 DNA reads TGTGCCAGCAGCACCTGGGTAGTTAGAGGGACTGAAGCTTTCTTT.